A selection of T cell receptor beta chains follows, all from one sample in a study of early T cells in non-severe SARS-CoV-2 infection. TCRdb called the 5' RACE reads again in MiXCR, with one record for every CDR3 protein. The sample records over 35,000 distinct CDR3 sequences, approximately 6.1% being singletons. The material was whole blood, obtained at baseline. All receptors come from an adult who was a healthcare worker with PCR-confirmed SARS-CoV-2 infection or an uninfected control (not recorded which). CDR3s include the opening cysteine and the closing phenylalanine or tryptophan.

TRBJ1-6	TRBV5-1	16	CASSLRRPAEGPPLHF
TRBJ2-1	TRBV12-5	14	CASGGLAEYNEQFF
TRBJ1-6	TRBV15	16	CATSTPVGGRDSPLHF
TRBJ1-2	TRBV5-1	15	CASSLDQGGIYGYTF
TRBJ2-5	TRBV3-1	16	CASSPTGALTWETQYF
TRBJ2-4	TRBV29-1	11	CSGTILGVQYF
TRBJ1-4	TRBV20-1	13	CSAGGQVNEKLFF
TRBJ1-5	TRBV5-3	13	CARSTGPNQPQHF
TRBJ2-3	TRBV5-1	16	CASSRRQLTSTNTQYF
TRBJ2-1	TRBV7-2	14	CASSFFGSGAEQFF
TRBJ2-5	TRBV7-6	16	CASSSRDLGGWETQYF
TRBJ2-3	TRBV27	16	CASSTPSTFSTDTQYF
TRBJ2-1	TRBV4-2	15	CASSRRAPTGNVQFF
TRBJ2-1	TRBV15	21	CATSRPSGTSGLLSSYNEQFF
TRBJ2-1	TRBV12-5	21	CASGLRLTRVDGDVSYNEQFF
TRBJ2-1	TRBV11-2	17	CASSLETWRGSYNEQFF
TRBJ1-2	TRBV9	16	CASSSIEVGANYGYTF
TRBJ1-6	TRBV7-9	13	CASSSLGSSPLHF
TRBJ1-2	TRBV7-6	12	CASSRLFYGYTF
TRBJ2-7	TRBV3-1	12	CASSPQGIEQYF
TRBJ2-5	TRBV2	14	CASKGLGYQETQYF
TRBJ2-7	TRBV20-1	14	CSASLGTSGEGQYF
TRBJ1-1	TRBV6-5	18	CASRSFLGQGKGGTEAFF
TRBJ2-2	TRBV20-1	15	CSARRPRGALGELFF
TRBJ2-3	TRBV20-1	13	CSLGQGAPDTQYF
TRBJ2-1	TRBV4-2	17	CASSRTGGRGGRNEQFF
TRBJ2-1	TRBV11-3	15	CASSSSGRAQNEQFF
TRBJ2-5	TRBV7-2	15	CASSLARGGGETQYF
TRBJ2-3	TRBV7-2	16	CASNLVSGGHTDTQYF
TRBJ2-1	TRBV11-3	12	CASSRTALEQFF
TRBJ2-5	TRBV12-3/TRBV12-4	13	CASSSMVLVTQYF
TRBJ2-2	TRBV28	15	CASSPGQIGTGELFF
TRBJ2-3	TRBV12-3/TRBV12-4	16	CASSSLDTLPLDTQYF
TRBJ1-1	TRBV5-1	13	CASSLGDNTEAFF
TRBJ2-7	TRBV15	13	CATSLMSRDEQYF
TRBJ2-6	TRBV6-6	15	CASSWRVSGANVLTF
TRBJ1-1	TRBV15	15	CATSRDPAGNFLAFF
TRBJ1-5	TRBV2	13	CASKGQGNQPQHF
TRBJ2-7	TRBV28	14	CASSLLAGVNEQYF
TRBJ2-3	TRBV6-1	15	CASRLDLTSTDTQYF
TRBJ1-6	TRBV28	13	CASFGGYNSPLHF
TRBJ2-1	TRBV5-5	15	CASSLVGQGTNEQFF